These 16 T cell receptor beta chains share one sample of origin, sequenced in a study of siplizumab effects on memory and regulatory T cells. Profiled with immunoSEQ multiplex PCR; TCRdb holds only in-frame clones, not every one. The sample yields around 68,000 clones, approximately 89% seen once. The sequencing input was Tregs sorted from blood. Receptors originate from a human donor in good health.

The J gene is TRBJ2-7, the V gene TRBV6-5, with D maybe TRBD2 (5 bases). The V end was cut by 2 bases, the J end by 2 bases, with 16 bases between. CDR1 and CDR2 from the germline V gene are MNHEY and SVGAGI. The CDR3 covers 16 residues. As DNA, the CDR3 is TGTGCCAGCAGTTACGTCGGCGGGTACCTGCCCTACGAGCAGTACTTC. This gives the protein CASSYVGGYLPYEQYF.

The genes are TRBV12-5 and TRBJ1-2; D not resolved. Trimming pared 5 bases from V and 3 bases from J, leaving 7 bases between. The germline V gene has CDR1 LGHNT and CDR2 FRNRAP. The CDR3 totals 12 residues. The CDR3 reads CASGLAHYGYTF. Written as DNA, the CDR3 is TGTGCTAGTGGTCTCGCCCACTATGGCTACACCTTC.

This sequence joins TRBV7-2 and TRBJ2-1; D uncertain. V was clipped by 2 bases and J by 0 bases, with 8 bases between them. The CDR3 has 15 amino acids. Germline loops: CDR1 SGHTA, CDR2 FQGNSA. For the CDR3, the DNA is TGTGCCAGCAGCTTAAGTGCCTACTCCTACAATGAGCAGTTCTTC. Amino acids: CASSLSAYSYNEQFF.

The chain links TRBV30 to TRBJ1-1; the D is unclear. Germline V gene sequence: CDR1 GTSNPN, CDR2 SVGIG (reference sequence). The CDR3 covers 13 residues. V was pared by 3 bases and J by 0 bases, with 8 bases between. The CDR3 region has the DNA TGTGCCTGGAGGCGCGGCTTGAACACTGAAGCTTTCTTT. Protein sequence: CAWRRGLNTEAFF.

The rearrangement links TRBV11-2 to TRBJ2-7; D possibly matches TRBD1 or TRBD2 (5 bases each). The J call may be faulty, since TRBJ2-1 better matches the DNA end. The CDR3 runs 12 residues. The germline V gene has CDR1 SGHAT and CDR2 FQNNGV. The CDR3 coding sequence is TGTGCCAGCAGCTTCTCTGGGGGTGAGCAGTTCTTC. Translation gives CASSFSGGEQFF.

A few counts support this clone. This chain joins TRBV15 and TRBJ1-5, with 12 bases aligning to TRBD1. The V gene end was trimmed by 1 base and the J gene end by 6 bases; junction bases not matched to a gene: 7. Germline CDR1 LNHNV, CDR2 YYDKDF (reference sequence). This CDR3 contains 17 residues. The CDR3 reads CATSRVKGDRGLQPQHF. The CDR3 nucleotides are TGTGCCACCAGCAGAGTCAAGGGGGACAGGGGGCTTCAGCCCCAGCATTTT. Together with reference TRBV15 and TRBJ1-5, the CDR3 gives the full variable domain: DAMVIQNPRYQVTQFGKPVTLSCSQTLNHNVMYWYQQKSSQAPKLLFHYYDKDFNNEADTPDNFQSRRPNTSFCFLDIRSPGLGDTAMYLCATSRVKGDRGLQPQHFGDGTRLSIL.

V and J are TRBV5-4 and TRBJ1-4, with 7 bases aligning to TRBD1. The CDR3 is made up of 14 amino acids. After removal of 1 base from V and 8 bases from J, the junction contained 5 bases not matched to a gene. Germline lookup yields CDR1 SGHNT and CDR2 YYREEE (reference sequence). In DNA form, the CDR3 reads TGTGCCAGCAGCTTGAAGGGGGCGGAAGAAAAACTGTTTTTT. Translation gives CASSLKGAEEKLFF.

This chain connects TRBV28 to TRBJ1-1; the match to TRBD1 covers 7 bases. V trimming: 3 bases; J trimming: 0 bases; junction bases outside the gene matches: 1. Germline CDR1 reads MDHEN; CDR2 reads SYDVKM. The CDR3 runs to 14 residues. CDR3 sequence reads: CASSFDRVNTEAFF. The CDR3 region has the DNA TGTGCCAGCAGTTTTGACAGGGTGAACACTGAAGCTTTCTTT.

In DNA form, the CDR3 reads TGCGCCAGCAGCCAAGATGGATACAACTATGGCTACACCTTC. It translates to CASSQDGYNYGYTF. This chain links TRBV4-1 with TRBJ1-2, with unresolved D. The germline V gene has CDR1 MGHRA and CDR2 YSYEKL. The CDR3 runs to 14 residues. Deletions cut 0 bases from V and 2 bases from J, with 7 bases between.

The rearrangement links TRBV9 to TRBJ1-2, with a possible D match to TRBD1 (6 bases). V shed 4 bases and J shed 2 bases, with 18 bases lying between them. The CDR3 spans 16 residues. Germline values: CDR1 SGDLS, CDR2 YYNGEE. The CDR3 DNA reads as TGTGCCAGCAGCCCGAGGGGGGTCGAGATCAACTATGGCTACACCTTC. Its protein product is CASSPRGVEINYGYTF.

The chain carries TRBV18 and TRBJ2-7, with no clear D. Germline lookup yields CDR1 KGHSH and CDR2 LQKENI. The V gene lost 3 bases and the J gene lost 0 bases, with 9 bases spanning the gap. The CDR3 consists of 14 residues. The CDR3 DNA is TGTGCCAGCTCACCCTCGACACTCTCCTACGAGCAGTACTTC. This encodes CASSPSTLSYEQYF.

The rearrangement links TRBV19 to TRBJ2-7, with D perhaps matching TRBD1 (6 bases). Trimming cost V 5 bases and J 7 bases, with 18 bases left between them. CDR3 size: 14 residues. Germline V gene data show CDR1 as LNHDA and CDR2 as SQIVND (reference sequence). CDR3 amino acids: CASSSGHRLGEQYF. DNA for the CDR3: TGTGCCAGTAGTTCGGGACACCGCTTAGGAGAGCAGTACTTC.

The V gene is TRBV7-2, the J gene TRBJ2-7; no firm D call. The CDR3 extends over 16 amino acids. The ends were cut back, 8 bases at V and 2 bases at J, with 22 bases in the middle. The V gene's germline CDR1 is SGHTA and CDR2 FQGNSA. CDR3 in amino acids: CASALTAGSLPYEQYF. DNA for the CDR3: TGTGCCAGCGCATTAACGGCAGGCAGCCTACCCTACGAGCAGTACTTC. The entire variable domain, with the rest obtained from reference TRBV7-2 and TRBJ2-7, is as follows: GAGVSQSPSNKVTEKGKDVELRCDPISGHTALYWYRQSLGQGLEFLIYFQGNSAPDKSGLPSDRFSAERTGGSVSTLTIQRTQQEDSAVYLCASALTAGSLPYEQYFGPGTRLTVT.

As DNA, the CDR3 is TGCAGCGTTGACAGGGACAGGCTGACCTACAATGAGCAGTTCTTC. Translating it yields CSVDRDRLTYNEQFF. The rearrangement uses TRBV29-1 and TRBJ2-1, with 8 bases lining up with TRBD1. V lost 3 bases to trimming and J lost 2 bases; unmatched junction nucleotides: 6. This CDR3 has 15 amino acids. Germline CDR1 and CDR2: SQVTM and ANQGSEA.

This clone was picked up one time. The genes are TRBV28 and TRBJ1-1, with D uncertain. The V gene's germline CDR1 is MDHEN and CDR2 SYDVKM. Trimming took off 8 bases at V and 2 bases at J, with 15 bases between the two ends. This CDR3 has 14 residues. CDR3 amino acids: CASSTGGFNTEAFF. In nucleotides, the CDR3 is TGTGCCAGCTCGACGGGAGGTTTTAACACTGAAGCTTTCTTT.

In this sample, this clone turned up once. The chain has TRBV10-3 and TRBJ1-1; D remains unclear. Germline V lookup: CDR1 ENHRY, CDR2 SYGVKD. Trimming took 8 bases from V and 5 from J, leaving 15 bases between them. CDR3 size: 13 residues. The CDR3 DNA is TGTGCCATCTCCCCGGCGATTAGGACTGAAGCTTTCTTT. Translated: CAISPAIRTEAFF.